Sequencing of this TCR beta chain was carried out in a study of blood T cell repertoires in COVID-19. About the study: T cells, B-cell-depleted T cells, or PBMCs provided the cDNA or gDNA that served as material.

Clones were sequenced by immunoSEQ multiplex PCR, and TCRdb holds only the in-frame ones, with some missing. The data contain about 120,000 clones, approximately 71% of them singletons. A note on this clone: Germline and junction disagree at one end, which may indicate a read error.

The CDR3 runs to 11 residues. The germline V gene has CDR1 MDHEN and CDR2 SYDVKM. The sequenced sample consisted of peripheral blood. This clonotype originated in a human donor in a cohort sampled during active COVID-19. This chain joins TRBV28 and TRBJ2-3; 8 bases are shared with TRBD2. The CDR3 sequence is CASSLGLEQVF. CDR3 coding DNA: TGTGCCAGCAGTTTGGGACTAGAACAGGTTTTT.